This TCR beta chain was sequenced for a study of T cells after posttransplantation cyclophosphamide. V lost 2 bases and J lost 2; bases outside the gene matches: 8. The CDR3 is 16 amino acids. Germline CDR1 reads GTSNPN; CDR2 reads SVGIG (reference sequence). This clone has just a few counts. Using immunoSEQ multiplex PCR, the repertoire was profiled, and TCRdb retains in-frame clones only, with some absent. The sample contains 25,000 to 30,000 clones, none of them singletons. The sequenced material came from PBMCs. This sequence originates from a woman aged 60-70 years in good health, CMV-negative, and a related stem cell transplant donor. The V gene is TRBV30, the J gene TRBJ2-3, with 9 bases fitting TRBD2. In DNA form, the CDR3 reads TGTGCCTGGAGTAGGGCGGGAGGGGGTTTCACAGATACGCAGTATTTT. This codes for CAWSRAGGGFTDTQYF. The full variable domain, with the rest looked up from reference TRBV30 and TRBJ2-3, is SQTIHQWPATLVQPVGSPLSLECTVEGTSNPNLYWYRQAAGRGLQLLFYSVGIGQISSEVPQNLSASRPQDRQFILSSKKLLLSDSGFYLCAWSRAGGGFTDTQYFGPGTRLTVL.